A selection of T cell receptor beta chains follows, all from one sample in a study of CD8 T cells in ankylosing spondylitis. One entry per CDR3 protein results from TCRdb running MiXCR on the 5' RACE reads. The data show nearly 250,000 distinct CDR3 sequences, roughly 32% seen once. Sequenced: blood, either unsorted or a sorted T cell fraction (not recorded which). These receptors originate from a male donor with ankylosing spondylitis or in good health (not recorded which). Each CDR3 is given with its conserved first and last residue. Fields, in order: V gene, J gene, clone size, CDR3 protein. The listing skips clone size in some rows; elsewhere it reads once, few, many or a size class.

>TRBV29-1|TRBJ1-1|few
CSVEERKQGFTEAFF
>TRBV5-6|TRBJ2-5|-
CASSLIGGIHQETQYF
>TRBV15|TRBJ2-7|few
CATSRRDRGASYEQYF
>TRBV5-1|TRBJ1-1|few
CASSLEGITEAFF
>TRBV29-1|TRBJ2-1|-
CSAKGKATYNEQFF
>TRBV5-1|TRBJ1-1|-
CASSPGDGNTEAFF
>TRBV21-1|TRBJ2-1|-
CASIYLPGQSYNEQFF
>TRBV20-1|TRBJ2-1|-
CSAGRPRGINEQFF
>TRBV12-3/TRBV12-4|TRBJ1-4|few
CASSPGQGPPEKLFF
>TRBV5-6|TRBJ1-2|-
CASSYYDRVEDGYTF
>TRBV7-9|TRBJ2-1|-
CASSKQGYEQFF
>TRBV10-3|TRBJ2-1|few
CAISDISLPSGGTEQFF
>TRBV5-1|TRBJ1-1|-
CASSTGPGTEAFF
>TRBV5-8|TRBJ2-5|-
CASSLVVETQYF
>TRBV7-6|TRBJ2-3|-
CASSQIAGGGTDTQYF
>TRBV6-1|TRBJ2-2|-
CASSEYGDTLNTGELFF
>TRBV27|TRBJ2-7|few
CASSFQRTYEQYF
>TRBV9|TRBJ2-5|-
CASSARGLGSETQYF
>TRBV10-3|TRBJ2-4|few
CAISARQGSGKNIQYF
>TRBV7-8|TRBJ1-5|-
CASSHRGQGQPQHF
>TRBV10-3|TRBJ2-5|few
CAISGSGGGETQYF
>TRBV18|TRBJ2-1|-
CASSRSTPPNNEQFF
>TRBV7-8|TRBJ2-3|-
CASSGWGPDTQYF
>TRBV29-1|TRBJ2-1|few
CSVEGTNTYNEQFF
>TRBV7-2|TRBJ2-7|-
CASSVEVGRGKQYF
>TRBV5-1|TRBJ2-1|few
CASSLGLEQFF